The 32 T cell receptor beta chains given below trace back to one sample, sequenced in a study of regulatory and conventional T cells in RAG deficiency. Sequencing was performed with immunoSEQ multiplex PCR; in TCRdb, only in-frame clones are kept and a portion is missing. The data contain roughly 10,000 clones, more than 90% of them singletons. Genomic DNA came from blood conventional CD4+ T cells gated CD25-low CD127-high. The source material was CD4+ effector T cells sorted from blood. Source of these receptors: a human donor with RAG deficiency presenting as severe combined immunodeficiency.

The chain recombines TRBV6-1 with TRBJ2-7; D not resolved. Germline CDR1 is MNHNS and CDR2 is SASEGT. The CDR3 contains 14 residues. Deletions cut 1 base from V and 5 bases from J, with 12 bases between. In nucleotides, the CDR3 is TGTGCCAGCAGTGAAGTCGAAGGCTTGGACGAGCAGTACTTC. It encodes CASSEVEGLDEQYF.

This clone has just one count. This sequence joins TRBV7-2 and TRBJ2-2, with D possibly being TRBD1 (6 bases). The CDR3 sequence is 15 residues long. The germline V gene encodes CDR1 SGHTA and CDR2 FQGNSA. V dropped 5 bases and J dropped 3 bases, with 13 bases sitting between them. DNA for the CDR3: TGTGCCAGCAGCCCCCCACAGGGCCACACCGGGGAGCTGTTTTTT. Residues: CASSPPQGHTGELFF.

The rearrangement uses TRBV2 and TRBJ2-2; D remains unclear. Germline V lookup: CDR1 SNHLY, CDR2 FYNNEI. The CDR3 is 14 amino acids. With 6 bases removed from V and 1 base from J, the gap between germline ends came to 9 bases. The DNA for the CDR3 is TGTGCCAGCAGGAAGGATTTGAACACCGGGGAGCTGTTTTTT. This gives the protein CASRKDLNTGELFF. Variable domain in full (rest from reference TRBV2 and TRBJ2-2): EPEVTQTPSHQVTQMGQEVILRCVPISNHLYFYWYRQILGQKVEFLVSFYNNEISEKSEIFDDQFSVERPDGSNFTLKIRSTKLEDSAMYFCASRKDLNTGELFFGEGSRLTVL.

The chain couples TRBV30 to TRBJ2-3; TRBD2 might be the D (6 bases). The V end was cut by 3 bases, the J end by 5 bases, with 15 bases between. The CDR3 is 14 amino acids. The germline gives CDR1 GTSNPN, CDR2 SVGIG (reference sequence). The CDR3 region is CAWSVGGPGDTQYF. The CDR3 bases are TGTGCCTGGAGCGTTGGAGGGCCGGGAGATACGCAGTATTTT.

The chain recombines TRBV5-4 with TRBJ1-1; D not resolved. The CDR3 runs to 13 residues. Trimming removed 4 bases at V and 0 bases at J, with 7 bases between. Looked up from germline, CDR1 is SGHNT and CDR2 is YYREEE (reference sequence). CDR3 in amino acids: CASSVLVNTEAFF. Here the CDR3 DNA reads TGTGCCAGCAGCGTTCTCGTGAACACTGAAGCTTTCTTT.

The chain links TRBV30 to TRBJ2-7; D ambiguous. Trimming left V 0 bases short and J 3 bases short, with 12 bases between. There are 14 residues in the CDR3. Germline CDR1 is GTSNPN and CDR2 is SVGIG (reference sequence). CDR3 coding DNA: TGTGCCTGGAGTGTCCCCGGAGACATCTACGAGCAGTACTTC. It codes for CAWSVPGDIYEQYF.

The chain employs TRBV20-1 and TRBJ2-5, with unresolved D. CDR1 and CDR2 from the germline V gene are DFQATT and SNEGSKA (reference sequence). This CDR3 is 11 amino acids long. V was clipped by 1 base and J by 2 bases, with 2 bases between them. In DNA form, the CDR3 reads TGCAGTGCTAGAGCTCAAGAGACCCAGTACTTC. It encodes CSARAQETQYF.

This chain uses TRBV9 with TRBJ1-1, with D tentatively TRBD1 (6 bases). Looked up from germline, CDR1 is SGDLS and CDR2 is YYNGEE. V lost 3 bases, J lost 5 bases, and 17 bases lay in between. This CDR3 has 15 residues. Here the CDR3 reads CASSGRGDSGTEAFF. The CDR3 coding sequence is TGTGCCAGCAGCGGCAGGGGCGACTCGGGGACTGAAGCTTTCTTT.

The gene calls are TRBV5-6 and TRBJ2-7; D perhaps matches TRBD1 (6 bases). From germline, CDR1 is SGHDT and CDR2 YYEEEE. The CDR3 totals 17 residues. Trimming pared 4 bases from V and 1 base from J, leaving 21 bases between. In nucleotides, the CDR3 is TGTGCCAGCAGCGCGCGACCTACAGGGTATGGATCCTACGAGCAGTACTTC. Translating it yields CASSARPTGYGSYEQYF. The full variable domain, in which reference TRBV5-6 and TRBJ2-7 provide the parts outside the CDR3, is DAGVTQSPTHLIKTRGQQVTLRCSPKSGHDTVSWYQQALGQGPQFIFQYYEEEERQRGNFPDRFSGHQFPNYSSELNVNALLLGDSALYLCASSARPTGYGSYEQYFGPGTRLTVT.

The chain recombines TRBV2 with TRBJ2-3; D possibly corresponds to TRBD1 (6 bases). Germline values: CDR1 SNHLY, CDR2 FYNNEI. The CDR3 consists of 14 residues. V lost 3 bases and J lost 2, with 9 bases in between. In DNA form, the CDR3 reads TGTGCCAGCAGTGACAGGGGTTCCACAGATACGCAGTATTTT. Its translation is CASSDRGSTDTQYF.

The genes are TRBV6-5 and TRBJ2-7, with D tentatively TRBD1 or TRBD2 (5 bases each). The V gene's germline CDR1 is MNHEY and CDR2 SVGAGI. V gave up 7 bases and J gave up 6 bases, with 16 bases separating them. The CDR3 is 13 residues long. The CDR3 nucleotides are TGTGCCAGCACCCGGGACCCAGCCTCCGAGCAGTACTTC. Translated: CASTRDPASEQYF.

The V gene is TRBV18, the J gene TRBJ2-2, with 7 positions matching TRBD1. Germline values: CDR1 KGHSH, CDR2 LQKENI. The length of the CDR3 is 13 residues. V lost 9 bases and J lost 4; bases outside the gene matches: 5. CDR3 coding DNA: TGTGCCAGTTTGGGACAGCGCACCGGGGAGCTGTTTTTT. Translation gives CASLGQRTGELFF.

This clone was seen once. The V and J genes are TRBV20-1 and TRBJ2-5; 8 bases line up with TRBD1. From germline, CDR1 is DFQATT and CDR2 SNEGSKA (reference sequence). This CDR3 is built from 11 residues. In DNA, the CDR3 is TGCTGTCAGGGGGCCGTAGAGACCCAGTACTTC. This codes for CCQGAVETQYF.

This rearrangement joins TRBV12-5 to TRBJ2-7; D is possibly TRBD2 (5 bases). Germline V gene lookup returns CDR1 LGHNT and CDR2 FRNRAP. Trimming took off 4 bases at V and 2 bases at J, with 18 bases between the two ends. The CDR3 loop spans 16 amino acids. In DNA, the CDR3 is TGTGCTAGTGGTTCCAACCCTGCGGGCAGAACCTACGAGCAGTACTTC. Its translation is CASGSNPAGRTYEQYF.

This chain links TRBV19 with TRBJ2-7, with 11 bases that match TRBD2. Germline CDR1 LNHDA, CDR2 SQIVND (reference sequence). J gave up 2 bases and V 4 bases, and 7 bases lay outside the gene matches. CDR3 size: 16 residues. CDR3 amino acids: CASSRGGTSGTYEQYF. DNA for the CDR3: TGTGCCAGTAGTAGGGGAGGGACTAGCGGAACCTACGAGCAGTACTTC.

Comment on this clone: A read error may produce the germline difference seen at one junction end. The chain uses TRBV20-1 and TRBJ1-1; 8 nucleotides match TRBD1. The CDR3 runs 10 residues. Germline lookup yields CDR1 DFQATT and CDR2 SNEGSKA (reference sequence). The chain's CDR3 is CGTGNTEAFF. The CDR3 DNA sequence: TGTGGGACAGGGAACACTGAAGCTTTCTTT.

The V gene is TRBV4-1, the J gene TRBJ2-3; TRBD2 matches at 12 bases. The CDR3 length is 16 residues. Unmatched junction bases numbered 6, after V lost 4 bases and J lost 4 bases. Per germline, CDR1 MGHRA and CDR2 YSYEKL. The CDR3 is CASSPASGRASDTQYF. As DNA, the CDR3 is TGCGCCAGCAGCCCGGCTAGCGGGAGGGCTTCAGATACGCAGTATTTT.

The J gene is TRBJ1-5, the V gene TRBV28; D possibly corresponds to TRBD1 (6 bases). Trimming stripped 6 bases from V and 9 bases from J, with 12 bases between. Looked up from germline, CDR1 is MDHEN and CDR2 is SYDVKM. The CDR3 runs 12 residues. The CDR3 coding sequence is TGTGCCAGCAGACTCACAGGGCTGCCCCAGCATTTT. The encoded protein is CASRLTGLPQHF.

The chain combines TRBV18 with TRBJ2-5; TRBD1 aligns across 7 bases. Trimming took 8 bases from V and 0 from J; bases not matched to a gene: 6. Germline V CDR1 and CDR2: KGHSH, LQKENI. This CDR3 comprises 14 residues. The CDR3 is CASLEQGNQETQYF. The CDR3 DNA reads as TGTGCCAGCCTCGAACAGGGGAACCAAGAGACCCAGTACTTC. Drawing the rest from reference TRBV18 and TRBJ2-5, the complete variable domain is NAGVMQNPRHLVRRRGQEARLRCSPMKGHSHVYWYRQLPEEGLKFMVYLQKENIIDESGMPKERFSAEFPKEGPSILRIQQVVRGDSAAYFCASLEQGNQETQYFGPGTRLLVL.

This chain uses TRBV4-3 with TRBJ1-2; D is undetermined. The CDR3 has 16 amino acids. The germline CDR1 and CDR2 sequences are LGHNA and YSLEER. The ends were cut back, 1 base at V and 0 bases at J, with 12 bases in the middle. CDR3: CASSQAERLTNYGYTF. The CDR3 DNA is TGCGCCAGCAGCCAAGCTGAAAGGCTAACTAACTATGGCTACACCTTC.

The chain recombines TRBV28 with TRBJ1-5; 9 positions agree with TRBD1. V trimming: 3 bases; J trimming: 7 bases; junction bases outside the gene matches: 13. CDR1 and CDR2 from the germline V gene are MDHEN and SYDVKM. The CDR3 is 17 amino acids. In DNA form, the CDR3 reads TGTGCCAGCAGTTTTCCGACCAGGGACAGGGCCAACCAGCCCCAGCATTTT. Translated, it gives CASSFPTRDRANQPQHF.

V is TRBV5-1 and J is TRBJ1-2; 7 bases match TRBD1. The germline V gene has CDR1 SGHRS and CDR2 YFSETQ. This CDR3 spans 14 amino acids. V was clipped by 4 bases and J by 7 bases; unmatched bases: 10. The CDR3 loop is CASSPGTALSGYTF. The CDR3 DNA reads TGCGCCAGCAGCCCAGGGACAGCCCTATCTGGCTACACCTTC.

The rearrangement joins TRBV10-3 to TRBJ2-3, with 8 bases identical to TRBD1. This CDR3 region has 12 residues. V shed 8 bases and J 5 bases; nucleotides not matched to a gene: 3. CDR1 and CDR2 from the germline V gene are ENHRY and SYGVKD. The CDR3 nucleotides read TGTGCCATCCAGGGGGCTGAAGATACGCAGTATTTT. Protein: CAIQGAEDTQYF.

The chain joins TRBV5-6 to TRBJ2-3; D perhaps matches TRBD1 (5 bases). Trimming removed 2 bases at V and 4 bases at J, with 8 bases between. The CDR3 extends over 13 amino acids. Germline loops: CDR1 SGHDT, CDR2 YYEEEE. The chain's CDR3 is CASSFVGADTQYF. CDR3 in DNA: TGTGCCAGCAGCTTCGTAGGGGCAGATACGCAGTATTTT. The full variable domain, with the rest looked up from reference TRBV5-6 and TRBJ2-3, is DAGVTQSPTHLIKTRGQQVTLRCSPKSGHDTVSWYQQALGQGPQFIFQYYEEEERQRGNFPDRFSGHQFPNYSSELNVNALLLGDSALYLCASSFVGADTQYFGPGTRLTVL.

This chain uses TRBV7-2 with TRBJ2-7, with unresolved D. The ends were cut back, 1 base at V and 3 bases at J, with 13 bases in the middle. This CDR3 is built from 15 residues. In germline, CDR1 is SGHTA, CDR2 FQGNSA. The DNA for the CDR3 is TGTGCCAGCAGCTTAGGGGCGGACCCACACTACGAGCAGTACTTC. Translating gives CASSLGADPHYEQYF. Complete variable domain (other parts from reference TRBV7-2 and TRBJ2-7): GAGVSQSPSNKVTEKGKDVELRCDPISGHTALYWYRQSLGQGLEFLIYFQGNSAPDKSGLPSDRFSAERTGGSVSTLTIQRTQQEDSAVYLCASSLGADPHYEQYFGPGTRLTVT.

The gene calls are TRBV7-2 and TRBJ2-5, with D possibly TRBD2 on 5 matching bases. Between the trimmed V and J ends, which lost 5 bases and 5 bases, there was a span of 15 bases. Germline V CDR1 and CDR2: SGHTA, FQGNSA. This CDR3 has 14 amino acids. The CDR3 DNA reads TGTGCCAGCAGCCCCCCGGGAATCCGGGAGACCCAGTACTTC. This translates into CASSPPGIRETQYF.

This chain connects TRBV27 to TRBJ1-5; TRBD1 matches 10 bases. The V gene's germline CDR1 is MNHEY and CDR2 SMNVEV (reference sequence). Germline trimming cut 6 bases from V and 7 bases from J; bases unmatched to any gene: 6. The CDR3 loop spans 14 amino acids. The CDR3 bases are TGTGCCAGCAGGACCGGGACAGGGGACCAGCCCCAGCATTTT. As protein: CASRTGTGDQPQHF.

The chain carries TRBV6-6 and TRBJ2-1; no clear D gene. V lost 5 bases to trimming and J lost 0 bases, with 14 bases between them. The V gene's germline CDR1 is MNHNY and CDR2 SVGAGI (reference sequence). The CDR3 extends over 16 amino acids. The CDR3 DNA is TGTGCCAGCAGTACCCCCCGAATGAGCTCCTACAATGAGCAGTTCTTC. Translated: CASSTPRMSSYNEQFF.

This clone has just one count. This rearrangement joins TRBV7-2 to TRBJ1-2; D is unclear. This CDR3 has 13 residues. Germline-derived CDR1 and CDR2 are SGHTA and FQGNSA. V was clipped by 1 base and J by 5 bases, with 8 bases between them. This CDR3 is CASSLVRQYGYTF. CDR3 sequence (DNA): TGTGCCAGCAGCTTAGTTCGGCAGTATGGCTACACCTTC.

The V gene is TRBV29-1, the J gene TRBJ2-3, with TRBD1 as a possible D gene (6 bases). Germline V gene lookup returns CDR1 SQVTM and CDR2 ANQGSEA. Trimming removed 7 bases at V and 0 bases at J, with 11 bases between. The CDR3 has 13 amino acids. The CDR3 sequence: CSATGISTDTQYF. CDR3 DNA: TGCAGCGCTACAGGGATCAGCACAGATACGCAGTATTTT.

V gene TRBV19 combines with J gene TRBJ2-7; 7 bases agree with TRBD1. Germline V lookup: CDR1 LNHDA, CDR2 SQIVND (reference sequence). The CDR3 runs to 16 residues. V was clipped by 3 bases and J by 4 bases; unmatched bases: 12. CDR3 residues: CASSMSWTGQPYEQYF. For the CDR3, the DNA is TGTGCCAGTAGTATGTCCTGGACGGGACAGCCATACGAGCAGTACTTC.

The CDR3: CASSQDRQENTGELFF. CDR3 nucleotides: TGTGCCAGCAGCCAAGATAGGCAGGAGAACACCGGGGAGCTGTTTTTT. The gene calls are TRBV4-2 and TRBJ2-2; D is uncertain. V was pared by 0 bases and J by 1 base, with 9 bases between. The germline V gene has CDR1 LGHNA and CDR2 YNFKEQ. The CDR3 totals 16 residues.